The subject of this entry is one T cell receptor (beta chain). The data derive from a study of blood T cell repertoires in COVID-19. The germline gives CDR1 WSHSY, CDR2 SAAADI. CDR3 length: 13 amino acids. Trimming at V came to 6 bases and at J to 4 bases, leaving 5 bases not matched to a gene. In the original analysis: Amplification of reference gene primers provided the estimated nucleated cell counts. The repertoire was sequenced with immunoSEQ multiplex PCR; TCRdb's copy has only in-frame clones and lacks some. Clone size and V and J calls were adopted from that table, with D and trimming inferred from the DNA. The sample shows under 300,000 clones, 84% of them seen only once.

This sequence joins TRBV10-2 and TRBJ2-5, with 7 bases identical to TRBD2. The sequence derives from a man in his forties or fifties who had recovered from COVID-19. Sequenced input: peripheral blood. The chain's CDR3 is CASSPAGSETQYF. The CDR3 bases are TGCGCCAGCAGCCCAGCGGGGTCAGAGACCCAGTACTTC.